This section outlines one T cell receptor beta chain sequence together with its context. The clone's antigen remains unknown. The record has no base qualities; no much larger clone is one base away. These data originate in a study of CD8+CD57+ T cells in acquired aplastic anemia (dated by TCRdb to between 2018 and 2020). Concerning the study at large: A mean of around 3.3 ug of DNA, ranging from about 0.19 to 30 ug, was extracted from sorted CD4+ and CD8+ cells. CD8+CD57+ expansion was defined as a frequency above the mean frequency observed in healthy subjects.

Results and caveats for the whole study, not just this receptor: Nearly 30 CD8+ CDR3 sequences were found in both patients and controls but appeared to be highly expressed in patients and within the immunodominant clones of the patients. CD8+ Simpson's diversity did not differ significantly between patients and healthy controls (P=0.060).

CDR1 is given as DFQATT and CDR2 as SNEGSKA, both from the germline V gene (reference sequence). Relative to germline, V is missing 5 bases and J is missing 8 bases, with 10 bases of the junction outside any gene match. The CDR3 covers 15 residues, taking in both the cysteine and the phenylalanine. CDR3 DNA only is kept here, 45 bases in frame from base 1. Flow cytometry had shown CD8+CD57+ cell expansion in the patients selected for sequencing. Severe acquired aplastic anemia was diagnosed in all patients according to International Study of Aplastic Anemia and Agranulocytosis and Camitta criteria. No therapy had been received by the patients at the time of blood sampling. In the study, sorted CD4+ and CD8+ blood T cells from patients with severe aplastic anemia and from healthy subjects underwent deep sequencing of TCR repertoires. In the USA, patient enrollment took place under clinicaltrials.gov protocols 00001620, 01623167, 00001397, 00071045, 00081523 and 00961064. Ficoll-Paque density gradient centrifugation was used to isolate peripheral blood mononuclear cells. Before DNA extraction, CD4+ and CD8+ T cells were sorted with FACS or magnetic beads.

Genomic DNA was used as template for profiling of TCR beta VDJ combinations and CDR3 sequences. TCR repertoire sequencing was run on an Illumina HiSeq 2000. For the original study's pipeline: TRBV/TRBJ rearrangement plots, CDR3 size and DJ length profiles, and Simpson's diversity index were used to evaluate the repertoires. Whichever DNA sequence was most abundant in the deep sequencing data was defined as the immunodominant clone. CDR3 amino acid sequences were screened for sharing across subjects and compared with published repertoires and the VDJdb database. TCRdb ran its own pipeline on the public reads, namely fastp trimming at Q25 and MiXCR clone calling, and kept in-frame beta chains. Duplicate CDR3 protein sequences are folded into a single record with the most common DNA and genes. The authors' filters were not applied to this entry. This sample holds roughly 180,000 distinct CDR3 sequences; 55% to 65% were observed only once. More than 40% of the sample is held by the ten biggest clonotypes.

The origin of this receptor is a human donor with aplastic anemia. The sample was sorted CD4+, CD8+, or CD8+CD57+ T cells (not recorded which) from PBMCs. Rearrangement joined TRBV20-1 to TRBJ2-1; 12 central nucleotides agree with TRBD2. CDR3 protein: CSASPTSGSIDEQFF. The nucleotide sequence reads as follows: TGCAGTGCTTCCCCGACTAGCGGGAGTATTGATGAGCAGTTCTTC.